Each of the 28 T cell receptor beta chains below was sequenced from the same sample in a study of shared T cell receptors in the human thymus. Assay: immunoSEQ multiplex PCR; the TCRdb copy retains only in-frame clones and omits some. The table has over 350,000 clones, around 95% seen once. Sequencing input: thymocytes. The receptors were sampled from a human donor.

The chain is built from TRBV5-4 and TRBJ2-7, with 9 bases aligning to TRBD1. The ends lost 4 bases at V and 1 base at J; junction bases unmatched: 3. The CDR3 runs to 14 residues. Germline values: CDR1 SGHNT, CDR2 YYREEE (reference sequence). The CDR3: CASSNDRGSYEQYF. CDR3 in DNA: TGTGCCAGCAGCAATGACAGGGGGTCCTACGAGCAGTACTTC. The entire variable domain, with the rest obtained from reference TRBV5-4 and TRBJ2-7, is as follows: ETGVTQSPTHLIKTRGQQVTLRCSSQSGHNTVSWYQQALGQGPQFIFQYYREEENGRGNFPPRFSGLQFPNYSSELNVNALELDDSALYLCASSNDRGSYEQYFGPGTRLTVT.

J is TRBJ2-7 and V is TRBV7-3; 8 bases line up with TRBD2. Trimming at V came to 2 bases and at J to 0 bases, leaving 12 bases not matched to a gene. From germline, CDR1 is SGHTA and CDR2 FQGTGA. CDR3 length: 18 residues. CDR3 in amino acids: CASSLGAGATDVSYEQYF. CDR3 nucleotide sequence: TGTGCCAGCAGCTTAGGAGCGGGAGCCACCGACGTCTCCTACGAGCAGTACTTC.

This chain uses TRBV5-6 with TRBJ2-1; no reliable D call. The V end lost 4 bases, the J end lost 2 bases, and 4 bases lay between the germline ends. The CDR3 is made up of 12 amino acids. Germline-derived CDR1 and CDR2 are SGHDT and YYEEEE. The CDR3 protein is CASSGAYNEQFF. The CDR3 bases are TGTGCCAGCAGCGGAGCCTACAATGAGCAGTTCTTC.

The rearrangement links TRBV30 to TRBJ2-1; no definite D call. The CDR3 contains 16 residues. CDR1 and CDR2 (germline): GTSNPN, SVGIG (reference sequence). Trimming removed 2 bases from V and 3 bases from J, with 17 bases in between. For the CDR3, the DNA is TGTGCCTGGAGTCCCTTCCCTACCATCATCTACAATGAGCAGTTCTTC. This translates into CAWSPFPTIIYNEQFF.

This chain connects TRBV10-3 to TRBJ2-7; a possible D gene is TRBD1 (6 bases). This CDR3 has 15 amino acids. Trimming cost V 5 bases and J 2 bases, with 16 bases left between them. From germline, CDR1 is ENHRY and CDR2 SYGVKD. CDR3 in DNA: TGTGCCATCAGTCAAACAGGGCTATTCCCCTACGAGCAGTACTTC. It encodes CAISQTGLFPYEQYF.

The gene calls are TRBV5-5 and TRBJ2-7; TRBD1 matches 11 bases. Germline V gives CDR1 SGHKS, CDR2 YYEKEE (reference sequence). This CDR3 spans 14 amino acids. Trimming removed 2 bases from V and 3 bases from J; junction bases left unmatched: 1. CDR3 region: CASSFGTGGYEQYF. In nucleotides, the CDR3 is TGTGCCAGCAGCTTTGGGACAGGGGGCTACGAGCAGTACTTC.

J is TRBJ2-7 and V is TRBV27, with 7 bases that match TRBD2. The trim removed 1 base at V and 0 bases at J, leaving 12 bases unmatched. Germline CDR1 is MNHEY and CDR2 is SMNVEV (reference sequence). The CDR3 has 18 residues. In DNA form, the CDR3 reads TGTGCCAGCAGTTTATTTTGGGCGGGAGCGTTAAGCTCCTACGAGCAGTACTTC. Amino acid sequence: CASSLFWAGALSSYEQYF.

The chain has TRBV6-1 and TRBJ2-3, with 8 bases lining up with TRBD2. Germline CDR1 reads MNHNS; CDR2 reads SASEGT. The CDR3 length is 19 residues. V lost 2 bases, J lost 0 bases, and 13 bases stayed unmatched. In nucleotides, the CDR3 is TGTGCCAGCAGTGAATGGGTGTTCCCTGCTAGCGGGAGCACAGATACGCAGTATTTT. It is translated as CASSEWVFPASGSTDTQYF.

As to this clone: The sample has other DNA sequences that encode this CDR3 too. V usage is TRBV7-2 and J usage is TRBJ2-3; D ambiguous. The germline V gene has CDR1 SGHTA and CDR2 FQGNSA. Between the trimmed V and J ends, which lost 5 bases and 0 bases, there was a span of 3 bases. This CDR3 has 12 amino acids. CDR3 sequence reads: CASSPSTDTQYF. For the CDR3, the DNA is TGTGCCAGCAGCCCTAGCACAGATACGCAGTATTTT.

This rearrangement joins TRBV19 to TRBJ2-5; a possible D gene is TRBD2 (6 bases). This CDR3 is built from 15 residues. Trimming stripped 3 bases from V and 2 bases from J, with 13 bases between. The V gene's germline CDR1 is LNHDA and CDR2 SQIVND (reference sequence). This CDR3 is CASSIQGLAQETQYF. The DNA for the CDR3 is TGTGCCAGTAGTATTCAGGGACTCGCTCAAGAGACCCAGTACTTC.

The chain joins TRBV27 to TRBJ2-7, with a weak D call TRBD2 (5 bases). Germline loops: CDR1 MNHEY, CDR2 SMNVEV (reference sequence). V lost 5 bases and J lost 1, with 15 bases in between. The CDR3 is 15 amino acids. As DNA, the CDR3 is TGTGCCAGCAGTCCCCTGGCCGAGGGTTCCTACGAGCAGTACTTC. Translated: CASSPLAEGSYEQYF.

The DNA of the CDR3 is TGTGCCAGCTCAGTGGCCGGGAGCTCTGGGGCCAACGTCCTGACTTTC. It yields the protein CASSVAGSSGANVLTF. The V call is TRBV18, the J call TRBJ2-6, with a tentative D call TRBD2 (6 bases). Germline assignment: CDR1 KGHSH and CDR2 LQKENI. This CDR3 is 16 amino acids long. Deletions cut 5 bases from V and 0 bases from J, with 11 bases between.

The J gene is TRBJ2-5, the V gene TRBV7-9, with TRBD2 matching 11 bases. The tail of the sequence fits TRBJ2-7 better, so the J call may be wrong. The CDR3 is made up of 17 amino acids. CDR1 and CDR2 (germline): SEHNR, FQNEAQ (reference sequence). DNA for the CDR3: TGTGCCAGCAGCCCTACGACCGGGACTAGCGGATTCTACGAGCAGTACTTC. Its translation: CASSPTTGTSGFYEQYF.

This chain joins TRBV9 and TRBJ2-1, with D unclear. Trimming removed 2 bases from V and 2 bases from J, with 8 bases in between. Germline V gene sequence: CDR1 SGDLS, CDR2 YYNGEE. CDR3 size: 14 residues. The CDR3 protein is CASSVARAYNEQFF. In DNA form, the CDR3 reads TGTGCCAGCAGCGTCGCTAGGGCCTACAATGAGCAGTTCTTC.

V is TRBV7-9 and J is TRBJ1-1; TRBD1 agrees at 8 bases. The CDR3 contains 15 residues. V gave up 7 bases and J gave up 0 bases; unmatched junction bases: 7. Germline CDR1 and CDR2: SEHNR and FQNEAQ (reference sequence). The CDR3 sequence is CASTTGGWVNTEAFF. The DNA of the CDR3 is TGTGCCAGCACTACAGGGGGGTGGGTGAACACTGAAGCTTTCTTT.

The chain combines TRBV5-1 with TRBJ1-3, with 8 bases lining up with TRBD1. This CDR3 has 19 amino acids. Germline values: CDR1 SGHRS, CDR2 YFSETQ. V gave up 0 bases and J gave up 2 bases; unmatched junction bases: 13. The CDR3 loop reads CASSLELRTGRTAGNTIYF. DNA of the CDR3: TGCGCCAGCAGCTTGGAGCTTAGGACAGGGAGAACTGCTGGAAACACCATATATTTT.

This clone was seen just once. The rearrangement uses TRBV6-4 and TRBJ2-5, with 14 bases aligning to TRBD2. Losses at the gene ends were 5 bases for V and 3 bases for J; bases not matched to a gene: 11. Germline CDR1 MRHNA, CDR2 SNTAGT. This CDR3 is built from 18 residues. The DNA of the CDR3 is TGTGCCAGCAGTACCCTCCCGGGACTAGCGGGAGATAAAGAGACCCAGTACTTC. Protein sequence: CASSTLPGLAGDKETQYF.

This clone was recorded a few times. The CDR3 DNA reads as TGCGCCAGCGGGAAGGCGTGCGGAAACACCATATATTTT. Its translation: CASGKACGNTIYF. The gene calls are TRBV10-2 and TRBJ1-3; no clear D. The germline V gene encodes CDR1 WSHSY and CDR2 SAAADI. The CDR3 is 13 residues long. Trimming removed 8 bases at V and 4 bases at J, with 12 bases between.

The chain recombines TRBV5-1 with TRBJ1-1; 8 bases are a match to TRBD1. Per the germline V gene, CDR1 is SGHRS and CDR2 is YFSETQ. The CDR3 extends over 16 amino acids. V trimming: 3 bases; J trimming: 0 bases; junction bases outside the gene matches: 7. The CDR3 bases are TGCGCCAGCAGCTCCGGACAGGGATTATTGAACACTGAAGCTTTCTTT. Translating gives CASSSGQGLLNTEAFF.

The rearrangement joins TRBV4-3 to TRBJ1-1; 7 nucleotides agree with TRBD1. With V trimmed by 2 bases and J by 9 bases, 3 bases remained unmatched. From germline, CDR1 is LGHNA and CDR2 YSLEER. The CDR3 spans 12 residues. Here the CDR3 reads CASSQRDRKAFF. CDR3 nucleotide sequence: TGCGCCAGCAGCCAACGGGACAGAAAAGCTTTCTTT.

The rearrangement links TRBV2 to TRBJ1-3, with D possibly being TRBD1 (5 bases). V was cut by 7 bases and J by 9 bases, with 31 bases left in between. This CDR3 has 18 amino acids. Germline V lookup: CDR1 SNHLY, CDR2 FYNNEI. CDR3 bases: TGTGCCAGCAAAGTGGGGGGAACAGGCCTACTGGAAGGGGTCACCATATATTTT. This gives the protein CASKVGGTGLLEGVTIYF.

The J gene is TRBJ1-5, the V gene TRBV29-1; D ambiguous. V was trimmed by 6 bases and J by 2 bases, leaving 17 bases between them. Germline V gene sequence: CDR1 SQVTM, CDR2 ANQGSEA. CDR3 length equals 15 residues. CDR3 sequence: CSVTSAGSGNQPQHF. The CDR3 DNA is TGCAGCGTGACCTCGGCGGGGTCTGGCAATCAGCCCCAGCATTTT.

This clone was seen just once. This chain uses TRBV27 with TRBJ1-1, with TRBD1 matching 7 bases. Germline CDR1 and CDR2: MNHEY and SMNVEV (reference sequence). V was pared by 4 bases and J by 2 bases, with 7 bases of the junction left unmatched. This CDR3 is built from 15 residues. CDR3 coding DNA: TGTGCCAGCAGTTCCGGGACAGAAATCAACACTGAAGCTTTCTTT. Translated, it gives CASSSGTEINTEAFF.

The chain uses TRBV29-1 and TRBJ2-1; either TRBD1 or TRBD2 may supply D (5 bases each). Trimming removed 5 bases at V and 4 bases at J, with 18 bases between. The CDR3 is made up of 15 amino acids. Germline values: CDR1 SQVTM, CDR2 ANQGSEA. In DNA, the CDR3 is TGCAGCGTTCACAGGTCGCTAGGACTTTACAATGAGCAGTTCTTC. This translates into CSVHRSLGLYNEQFF.

This chain links TRBV5-4 with TRBJ2-5, with 11 bases aligning to TRBD2. The V segment lost 2 bases and the J segment 1 base; nucleotides outside the gene matches: 4. Germline V lookup: CDR1 SGHNT, CDR2 YYREEE (reference sequence). This CDR3 is 16 amino acids long. The chain's CDR3 is CASSFRLAGGQETQYF. CDR3 in DNA: TGTGCCAGCAGCTTTAGGCTAGCGGGGGGCCAAGAGACCCAGTACTTC.

This chain links TRBV9 with TRBJ2-2; 13 nucleotides match TRBD2. Germline assignment: CDR1 SGDLS and CDR2 YYNGEE. The CDR3 loop spans 18 amino acids. V shed 5 bases and J 0 bases; nucleotides not matched to a gene: 7. The CDR3 sequence is CASSEIGTSGANTGELFF. As DNA, the CDR3 is TGTGCCAGCAGTGAGATCGGGACTAGCGGGGCGAACACCGGGGAGCTGTTTTTT.

This clone was counted a single time. The chain uses TRBV4-3 and TRBJ2-7; 8 positions match TRBD2. This CDR3 contains 16 residues. V trimming: 0 bases; J trimming: 4 bases; junction bases outside the gene matches: 8. Germline CDR1 and CDR2: LGHNA and YSLEER. CDR3 residues: CASSQDAPAGVYEQYF. The CDR3 nucleotides read TGCGCCAGCAGCCAAGATGCTCCAGCGGGAGTATACGAGCAGTACTTC.

This clone was found once. This chain joins TRBV29-1 and TRBJ2-7; the D gene could be TRBD1 or TRBD2 (6 bases each). This CDR3 has 19 amino acids. Trimming stripped 2 bases from V and 2 bases from J, with 28 bases between. The germline CDR1 and CDR2 sequences are SQVTM and ANQGSEA. DNA of the CDR3: TGCAGCGTTGAATCATCCGGGTCCGGGGGCCAAAAGGCAACCTACGAGCAGTACTTC. It is translated as CSVESSGSGGQKATYEQYF.